The sequence of this T cell receptor beta chain was determined in a study of cytomegalovirus exposure and HLA in healthy donors. Study overall: Prior work identified more than 90 million unique TCR beta sequences in 150 million to 200 million T cells.

As for this clone: Its specificity is not known.

Study results and limitations: A classifier reportedly called cytomegalovirus status with high sensitivity and specificity. TCR beta sequences numbering over 15,000 were associated with HLA alleles at 0.05 false discovery rate in a later analysis.

Among the donors, all were healthy bone marrow donors. The primer mix had 60 Vbeta and 13 Jbeta primers. TCRdb's table, derived via immunoSEQ multiplex PCR, lists solely in-frame clones and lacks some. The table lists 60,000 to 70,000 clones, over 60% of them singletons. This CDR3 has 15 amino acids. J lost 4 bases, V lost 7 bases, and 7 bases had no gene match. Germline V gene data show CDR1 as SNHLY and CDR2 as FYNNEI. The J gene is TRBJ1-5, the V gene TRBV2, with TRBD1 matching over 10 bases. The receptor's source is a man in his forties or fifties in good health and CMV-seropositive. The sequencing input was PBMCs. Here the CDR3 DNA reads TGTGCCAGCACTTTGACAGGGGGCAGGAATCAGCCCCAGCATTTT. It yields the protein CASTLTGGRNQPQHF. The full variable domain, rest sourced from reference TRBV2 and TRBJ1-5, is EPEVTQTPSHQVTQMGQEVILRCVPISNHLYFYWYRQILGQKVEFLVSFYNNEISEKSEIFDDQFSVERPDGSNFTLKIRSTKLEDSAMYFCASTLTGGRNQPQHFGDGTRLSIL.